This passage covers 14 T cell receptor beta chains from one sample sequenced in a study of T cells in Graves' hyperthyroidism and ophthalmopathy. Template material for amplifying TCR beta CDR3 regions consisted of RNA transcripts. First-round RT-PCR of the TCR CDR3 relied on the HTBI primer set. TCRdb fed the multiplex PCR reads into MiXCR, producing one record per CDR3 protein. The sample consists of approximately 620,000 distinct CDR3 sequences, roughly 14% of them appearing once. Sequencing was done on a sample of blood. The receptors derive from a woman between 25 and 40 years old with Graves' hyperthyroidism that later progressed to Graves' ophthalmopathy.

This clonotype showed up many times. This chain joins TRBV27 and TRBJ2-5; D may be TRBD1 (6 bases). The germline gives CDR1 MNHEY, CDR2 SMNVEV (reference sequence). There are 17 residues in the CDR3. The ends were cut back, 6 bases at V and 0 bases at J, with 20 bases in the middle. This chain's CDR3 is CASRKTRTVRNQETQYF. The CDR3 bases are TGTGCCAGCAGGAAGACAAGGACAGTACGTAACCAAGAGACCCAGTACTTC.

In this sample, this clonotype turned up many times. CDR3 in amino acids: CASSSYSLAGGYNEQFF. CDR3 DNA: TGTGCCAGCAGCTCCTACTCTCTAGCGGGAGGGTACAATGAGCAGTTCTTC. This rearrangement joins TRBV7-3 to TRBJ2-1; the match to TRBD2 covers 12 bases. V shed 4 bases, J shed 4 bases, and the junction held 8 bases outside the gene matches. CDR1 is SGHTA and CDR2 is FQGTGA in the germline V gene. The CDR3 extends over 17 amino acids.

This clonotype was counted ten times or more. V is TRBV15 and J is TRBJ1-5; D unresolved. Deletions cut 1 base from V and 5 bases from J, with 9 bases between. The germline V gene has CDR1 LNHNV and CDR2 YYDKDF (reference sequence). The CDR3 has 14 amino acids. CDR3 DNA sequence: TGTGCCACCAGCAGAGGGGCGGTTGATCAGCCCCAGCATTTT. Its translation is CATSRGAVDQPQHF.

This clonotype was observed a handful of times. A much larger clone is a single base away; this may be a read error. The chain joins TRBV15 to TRBJ1-1; a possible D gene is TRBD1 (5 bases). The CDR3 length is 14 residues. Germline V CDR1 and CDR2: LNHNV, YYDKDF (reference sequence). The CDR3 here is CATRATGGNAEAFF. Written as DNA, the CDR3 is TGTGCCACCAGGGCCACAGGAGGGAACGCTGAAGCTTTCTTT.

This clonotype was seen repeatedly, ten times or more. The V and J genes are TRBV6-1 and TRBJ2-5, with a tentative D call TRBD1 (6 bases). Germline V CDR1 and CDR2: MNHNS, SASEGT. V lost 5 bases to trimming and J lost 4 bases, with 11 bases between them. The CDR3 spans 13 residues. The CDR3 region is CASSSGGVETQYF. Written as DNA, the CDR3 is TGTGCCAGCAGTTCTGGGGGCGTAGAGACCCAGTACTTC.

The table lists this clonotype with many counts. The chain couples TRBV6-6 to TRBJ2-3; 8 nucleotides agree with TRBD2. Germline V gives CDR1 MNHNY, CDR2 SVGAGI (reference sequence). V trimming: 2 bases; J trimming: 5 bases; junction bases outside the gene matches: 9. This CDR3 has 16 residues. The CDR3 coding sequence is TGTGCCAGCAGTTACGGAAGACTAGCGATAGGAGATACGCAGTATTTT. This gives the protein CASSYGRLAIGDTQYF.

This clonotype was seen a handful of times. The chain recombines TRBV28 with TRBJ1-3; 7 bases are shared with TRBD1. J was trimmed by 0 bases and V by 7 bases; bases with no gene match: 9. Germline lookup yields CDR1 MDHEN and CDR2 SYDVKM. The CDR3 runs to 16 residues. DNA for the CDR3: TGTGCCAGCATTCAATCAGGGGGTTACTCTGGAAACACCATATATTTT. Residues: CASIQSGGYSGNTIYF.

Note on this clonotype: Given a much more abundant clone one base away, this may be a read error. V gene TRBV28 combines with J gene TRBJ2-7, with a weak D call TRBD1 (5 bases). V shed 9 bases and J shed 2 bases, with 11 bases lying between them. The germline CDR1 and CDR2 sequences are MDHEN and SYDVKM. This CDR3 has 12 amino acids. This CDR3 reads CASATGAYEQYF. In DNA, the CDR3 is TGTGCCAGTGCCACAGGAGCCTACGAGCAGTACTTC. Looking up the rest from reference TRBV28 and TRBJ2-7 gives the full variable domain: DVKVTQSSRYLVKRTGEKVFLECVQDMDHENMFWYRQDPGLGLRLIYFSYDVKMKEKGDIPEGYSVSREKKERFSLILESASTNQTSMYLCASATGAYEQYFGPGTRLTVT.

This clonotype was seen more than once but under ten times. This chain connects TRBV19 to TRBJ2-6; D remains ambiguous. Looked up from germline, CDR1 is LNHDA and CDR2 is SQIVND (reference sequence). V was clipped by 3 bases and J by 2 bases, with 8 bases between them. The CDR3 spans 15 residues. In DNA form, the CDR3 reads TGTGCCAGTAGTATGGGCCAGGCTGGGGCCAACGTCCTGACTTTC. It is translated as CASSMGQAGANVLTF. Complete variable domain (other parts from reference TRBV19 and TRBJ2-6): DGGITQSPKYLFRKEGQNVTLSCEQNLNHDAMYWYRQDPGQGLRLIYYSQIVNDFQKGDIAEGYSVSREKKESFPLTVTSAQKNPTAFYLCASSMGQAGANVLTFGAGSRLTVL.

In its sample, this clonotype was seen many times. This chain joins TRBV9 and TRBJ1-2; tentative D call: TRBD1 (5 bases). CDR3 length: 16 residues. Per the germline V gene, CDR1 is SGDLS and CDR2 is YYNGEE. Trimming cost V 1 base and J 5 bases, with 18 bases left between them. The CDR3 protein is CASSVSEVRAPYGYTF. CDR3 nucleotides: TGTGCCAGCAGCGTATCCGAGGTCAGGGCGCCGTATGGCTACACCTTC.

On this clonotype: Given a much more abundant clone one base away, this may be a read error. The chain employs TRBV6-2 or TRBV6-3 and TRBJ2-6; D is ambiguous. Germline V gene sequence: CDR1 MNHEY, CDR2 SVGEGT. This CDR3 is built from 16 residues. Trimming left V 4 bases short and J 0 bases short, with 10 bases between. CDR3 region: CASSSPRYSGANVLTF. The DNA for the CDR3 is TGTGCCAGCAGTTCCCCCCGATACTCTGGGGCCAACGTCCTGACTTTC.

This clonotype was detected ten times or more. The V and J genes are TRBV7-3 and TRBJ2-1; 9 bases align to TRBD2. Germline V CDR1 and CDR2: SGHTA, FQGTGA. The CDR3 covers 15 residues. Trimming cost V 5 bases and J 0 bases; bases outside gene matches: 2. The CDR3 region has the DNA TGTGCCAGCAGCAGCGGGAGGTCCTCCTACAATGAGCAGTTCTTC. This codes for CASSSGRSSYNEQFF.

This chain joins TRBV4-2 and TRBJ2-3, with 10 positions matching TRBD2. Germline CDR1 reads LGHNA; CDR2 reads YNFKEQ. V lost 4 bases, J lost 1 base, and 14 bases stayed unmatched. CDR3 length: 19 residues. The CDR3 nucleotides read TGTGCCAGCAGCCTCCCCCCCCCTAGCGGGAGAAGTGGCACAGATACGCAGTATTTT. It yields the protein CASSLPPPSGRSGTDTQYF.

In this sample, this clonotype turned up a few times. The CDR3 loop reads CASSRLAPGELFF. The CDR3 DNA reads as TGTGCCAGCAGTCGTCTAGCCCCCGGGGAGCTGTTTTTT. The chain carries TRBV25-1 and TRBJ2-2, with D perhaps TRBD2 (5 bases). CDR3 length: 13 amino acids. Trimming took off 5 bases at V and 6 bases at J, with 10 bases between the two ends. Germline assignment: CDR1 MGHDK and CDR2 SYGVNS.